The 9 T cell receptor beta chains in this list originate from one sample, sequenced in a study of T cells after yellow fever vaccination. TCRdb reprocessed the 5' RACE reads via MiXCR and lists one record per CDR3 protein. Seen here are some 320,000 distinct CDR3 sequences, 4% to 5.5% observed once, and the top ten hold approximately 19%. Sequenced material: PBMCs, taken 15 days after the yellow fever booster vaccination. The receptors here all came from a man aged 18 to 30 who received the YFV17D yellow fever vaccine.

J is TRBJ2-7 and V is TRBV5-6, with D perhaps matching TRBD1 (5 bases). The V gene's germline CDR1 is SGHDT and CDR2 YYEEEE. The CDR3 loop spans 10 amino acids. CDR3 DNA sequence: TGTGCCAGCAGCTGGGAAGACAGAGCCGTC. It yields the protein CASSWEDRAV.

This clonotype was counted only a few times. The V and J genes are TRBV12-3 or TRBV12-4 and TRBJ1-1, with D maybe TRBD1 (6 bases). V gave up 3 bases and J gave up 0 bases, with 11 bases separating them. The CDR3 has 15 residues. The CDR3 DNA sequence: TGTGCCAGCAGTTTTTTGGGGGGCATGAACACTGAAGCTTTCTTT. This translates into CASSFLGGMNTEAFF.

The chain carries TRBV4-1 and TRBJ2-7, with 13 bases that match TRBD2. Losses at the gene ends were 1 base for V and 13 bases for J; bases not matched to a gene: 10. The germline CDR1 and CDR2 sequences are MGHRA and YSYEKL. The CDR3 is made up of 15 amino acids. The CDR3: CASSQVRLAGGELYF. CDR3 bases: TGCGCCAGCAGCCAAGTCCGACTAGCGGGGGGCGAGCTCTACTTC.

This clonotype came up a few times. The genes are TRBV18 and TRBJ1-6; D call uncertain. The CDR3 has 17 amino acids. CDR1 and CDR2 (germline): KGHSH, LQKENI. The V end was cut by 6 bases, the J end by 8 bases, with 23 bases between. The CDR3 DNA reads as TGTGCCAGCTCGCTTATGCCGACTACGAACAAGGATTCACCCCTCCACTTT. Translation gives CASSLMPTTNKDSPLHF.

This clonotype was counted ten times or more. The chain employs TRBV20-1 and TRBJ2-5; TRBD2 agrees at 10 bases. V trimming: 0 bases; J trimming: 5 bases; junction bases outside the gene matches: 9. CDR1 and CDR2 (germline): DFQATT, SNEGSKA (reference sequence). This CDR3 comprises 16 residues. CDR3 region: CSARELQRGGPETQYF. The CDR3 DNA reads TGCAGTGCTAGAGAACTACAGCGGGGGGGGCCCGAGACCCAGTACTTC.

This clonotype was detected many times. This rearrangement joins TRBV12-3 or TRBV12-4 to TRBJ1-5; D remains unclear. CDR3 size: 13 residues. V lost 6 bases to trimming and J lost 5 bases, with 11 bases between them. CDR3 bases: TGTGCCAGCAGCGGACGACCAGATCAGCCCCAGCATTTT. It yields the protein CASSGRPDQPQHF.

This clonotype has just a few counts. The chain links TRBV7-6 to TRBJ2-3; a possible D gene is TRBD1 (5 bases). CDR1 is SGHVS, CDR2 FNYEAQ, per germline. V was trimmed by 0 bases and J by 6 bases, leaving 16 bases between them. The CDR3 sequence is 16 residues long. In DNA, the CDR3 is TGTGCCAGCAGCTTAGCAGGGGCAGACCATAGGGATACGCAGTATTTT. This translates into CASSLAGADHRDTQYF.

This clonotype was found a few times. The chain has TRBV6-5 and TRBJ1-2, with 11 bases identical to TRBD1. The CDR3 totals 14 residues. Germline V gene sequence: CDR1 MNHEY, CDR2 SVGAGI. The trim removed 5 bases at V and 6 bases at J, leaving 5 bases unmatched. For the CDR3, the DNA is TGTGCCAGCAGTCGGACAGGGGGCGCAAATGGCTACACCTTC. Protein product: CASSRTGGANGYTF.

This clonotype showed up just a few times. This rearrangement joins TRBV4-2 to TRBJ1-3; TRBD1 matches at 9 bases. This CDR3 has 15 residues. V was clipped by 3 bases and J by 4 bases; unmatched bases: 4. Germline CDR1 and CDR2: LGHNA and YNFKEQ. As DNA, the CDR3 is TGTGCCAGCAGCCACGACAGGGGGAGAGGAAACACCATATATTTT. Its translation: CASSHDRGRGNTIYF.